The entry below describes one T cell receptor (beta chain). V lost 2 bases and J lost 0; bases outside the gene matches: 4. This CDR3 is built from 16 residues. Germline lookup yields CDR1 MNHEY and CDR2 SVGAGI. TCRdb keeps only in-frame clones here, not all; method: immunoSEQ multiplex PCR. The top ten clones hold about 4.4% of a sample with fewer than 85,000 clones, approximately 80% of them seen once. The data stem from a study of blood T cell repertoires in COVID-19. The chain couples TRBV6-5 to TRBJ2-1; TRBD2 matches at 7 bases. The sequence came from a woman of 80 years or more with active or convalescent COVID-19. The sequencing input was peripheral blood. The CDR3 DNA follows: TGTGCCAGCAGTTACCCTAGCGGATCCTCCTACAATGAGCAGTTCTTC. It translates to CASSYPSGSSYNEQFF.